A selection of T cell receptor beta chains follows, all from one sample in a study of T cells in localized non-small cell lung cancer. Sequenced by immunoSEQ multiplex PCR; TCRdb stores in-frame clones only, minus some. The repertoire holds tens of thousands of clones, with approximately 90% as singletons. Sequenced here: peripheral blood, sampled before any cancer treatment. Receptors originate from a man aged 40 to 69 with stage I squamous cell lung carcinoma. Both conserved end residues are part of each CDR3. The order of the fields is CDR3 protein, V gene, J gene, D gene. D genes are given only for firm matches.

cdr3_aa: CASSELAGGTGELFF; v_call: TRBV6-1; j_call: TRBJ2-2; d_call: TRBD2
cdr3_aa: CASSPLAGLAKNIQYF; v_call: TRBV28; j_call: TRBJ2-4; d_call: NA
cdr3_aa: CASSFAAGEYYEQYF; v_call: TRBV7-3; j_call: TRBJ2-7; d_call: NA
cdr3_aa: CASSWTGGTNEQFF; v_call: TRBV6-1; j_call: TRBJ2-1; d_call: TRBD1
cdr3_aa: CASSGGTRVDTQYF; v_call: TRBV6-1; j_call: TRBJ2-3; d_call: TRBD2
cdr3_aa: CASSPQGVLGTGELFF; v_call: TRBV11-2; j_call: TRBJ2-2; d_call: NA
cdr3_aa: CASSVVGGGYGYTF; v_call: TRBV9; j_call: TRBJ1-2; d_call: NA
cdr3_aa: CASSRTGEYTGELFF; v_call: TRBV4-1; j_call: TRBJ2-2; d_call: TRBD1
cdr3_aa: CASSIGRGTEKLFF; v_call: TRBV19; j_call: TRBJ1-4; d_call: NA
cdr3_aa: CSARKEVLAFF; v_call: TRBV20-1; j_call: TRBJ1-1; d_call: NA
cdr3_aa: CASIGTSHSGQFF; v_call: TRBV5-1; j_call: TRBJ2-1; d_call: NA
cdr3_aa: CASSLTGTFGNTIYF; v_call: TRBV28; j_call: TRBJ1-3; d_call: NA
cdr3_aa: CASSYFRDRNTGELFF; v_call: TRBV6-5; j_call: TRBJ2-2; d_call: TRBD1
cdr3_aa: CASSLRQGPGNTIYF; v_call: TRBV11-3; j_call: TRBJ1-3; d_call: TRBD1
cdr3_aa: CASTQITGGATEAFF; v_call: TRBV28; j_call: TRBJ1-1; d_call: TRBD1
cdr3_aa: CASKNSGGKINTEAFF; v_call: TRBV25-1; j_call: TRBJ1-1; d_call: TRBD1